These 19 T cell receptor beta chains came from one sample sequenced in a study of blood T cell repertoires in COVID-19. Sequencing was performed with immunoSEQ multiplex PCR; in TCRdb, only in-frame clones are kept and a portion is missing. The sample has more than 85,000 clones; 70% to 90% are singletons. Sequences were obtained from peripheral blood. All receptors come from a human donor in a cohort sampled during active COVID-19.

The chain has TRBV28 and TRBJ2-1, with a tentative D call TRBD2 (6 bases). Deletions cut 2 bases from V and 3 bases from J, with 8 bases between. The CDR3 runs 14 residues. Looked up from germline, CDR1 is MDHEN and CDR2 is SYDVKM. The CDR3: CASSLRENYNEQFF. The CDR3 DNA sequence: TGTGCCAGCAGTTTACGGGAGAACTACAATGAGCAGTTCTTC.

CDR3 loop: CASTPDGQGAGEQYF. The DNA of the CDR3 is TGTGCCAGCACTCCCGACGGACAGGGGGCTGGCGAGCAGTACTTC. The chain recombines TRBV7-6 with TRBJ2-7, with 11 bases fitting TRBD1. The junction had 11 bases not matched to a gene; V was cut back by 7 bases and J by 6 bases. Germline V gives CDR1 SGHVS, CDR2 FNYEAQ. This CDR3 is built from 15 residues.

V and J are TRBV7-9 and TRBJ2-7; 7 bases line up with TRBD2. This CDR3 region has 15 residues. V lost 3 bases, J lost 0 bases, and 5 bases stayed unmatched. Looked up from germline, CDR1 is SEHNR and CDR2 is FQNEAQ (reference sequence). This chain's CDR3 is CASSFGGGGSYEQYF. The CDR3 DNA reads as TGTGCCAGCAGCTTTGGGGGGGGAGGCTCCTACGAGCAGTACTTC. The whole variable domain, filled in from reference TRBV7-9 and TRBJ2-7, reads DTGVSQNPRHKITKRGQNVTFRCDPISEHNRLYWYRQTLGQGPEFLTYFQNEAQLEKSRLLSDRFSAERPKGSFSTLEIQRTEQGDSAMYLCASSFGGGGSYEQYFGPGTRLTVT.

A few counts support this clone. The chain carries TRBV15 and TRBJ1-1; weak D call: TRBD1 (5 bases). The CDR3 is 14 residues long. Germline loops: CDR1 LNHNV, CDR2 YYDKDF (reference sequence). This CDR3 reads CATMEPRGNTEAFF. The CDR3 DNA is TGTGCAACTATGGAGCCAAGGGGGAACACTGAAGCTTTCTTT.

The rearrangement uses TRBV10-3 and TRBJ2-1; tentative D call: TRBD1 (6 bases). Trimming removed 4 bases from V and 5 bases from J, with 12 bases in between. The CDR3 runs to 14 residues. In germline, CDR1 is ENHRY, CDR2 SYGVKD. CDR3 loop: CAISGGQPHNEQFF. The CDR3 coding sequence is TGTGCCATCAGTGGGGGGCAGCCCCACAATGAGCAGTTCTTC.

CDR3 sequence (DNA): TGTGCCGCCTTAGCGGGAGGGCCCTACAATGAGCAGTTCTTC. It encodes CAALAGGPYNEQFF. J is TRBJ2-1 and V is TRBV10-3; 11 nucleotides match TRBD2. Germline CDR1 and CDR2: ENHRY and SYGVKD. V was pared by 11 bases and J by 2 bases, with 5 bases of the junction left unmatched. This CDR3 region has 14 residues.

The J gene is TRBJ2-3, the V gene TRBV3-1 (or the pseudogene TRBV3-2), with a possible D match to TRBD2 (5 bases). V gave up 0 bases and J gave up 5 bases, with 12 bases separating them. CDR1 and CDR2 (germline): LGHDT, YNNKEL (reference sequence). This CDR3 contains 15 residues. The CDR3 DNA sequence: TGTGCCAGCAGCCAAGATCCGCGGGTCGGAGATACGCAGTATTTT. This codes for CASSQDPRVGDTQYF.

The V gene is TRBV18, the J gene TRBJ2-1; possibly TRBD1 for D (6 bases). The CDR3 consists of 15 residues. V gave up 1 base and J gave up 3 bases, with 10 bases separating them. In germline, CDR1 is KGHSH, CDR2 LQKENI. The CDR3 is CASSPLQQGYNEQFF. The CDR3 region has the DNA TGTGCCAGCTCACCACTCCAACAGGGCTACAATGAGCAGTTCTTC.

V gene TRBV6-2 or TRBV6-3 combines with J gene TRBJ2-3, with 7 bases matching TRBD2. J gave up 0 bases and V 2 bases, and 11 bases lay outside the gene matches. There are 18 residues in the CDR3. Germline lookup yields CDR1 MNHEY and CDR2 SVGEGT. Written as DNA, the CDR3 is TGTGCCAGCAGTTACAGGGCTAGCGGAACTATAAGCACAGATACGCAGTATTTT. Translated, it gives CASSYRASGTISTDTQYF.

V is TRBV29-1 and J is TRBJ2-1; TRBD2 aligns across 7 bases. CDR1 is SQVTM, CDR2 ANQGSEA, per germline. V shed 3 bases, J shed 0 bases, and the junction held 2 bases outside the gene matches. This CDR3 is 14 amino acids long. In DNA form, the CDR3 reads TGCAGCGTTGATGGCGGGAGCTCCTACAATGAGCAGTTCTTC. Protein sequence: CSVDGGSSYNEQFF.

The chain links TRBV6-5 to TRBJ1-1; D possibly corresponds to TRBD1 (6 bases). With 4 bases removed from V and 3 bases from J, the gap between germline ends came to 12 bases. Germline V gene lookup returns CDR1 MNHEY and CDR2 SVGAGI. The CDR3 runs 14 residues. CDR3 amino acids: CASSLQGGHTEAFF. The CDR3 DNA reads TGTGCCAGCAGTTTACAGGGAGGGCACACTGAAGCTTTCTTT.

This chain joins TRBV28 and TRBJ2-5, with TRBD2 identical over 8 bases. The CDR3 loop spans 13 amino acids. V shed 7 bases, J shed 2 bases, and the junction held 3 bases outside the gene matches. The V gene's germline CDR1 is MDHEN and CDR2 SYDVKM. CDR3 DNA sequence: TGTGCCAGCATCTCGGGGGGGCAAGAGACCCAGTACTTC. It codes for CASISGGQETQYF. Based on the CDR3 plus reference TRBV28 and TRBJ2-5, the full variable domain is DVKVTQSSRYLVKRTGEKVFLECVQDMDHENMFWYRQDPGLGLRLIYFSYDVKMKEKGDIPEGYSVSREKKERFSLILESASTNQTSMYLCASISGGQETQYFGPGTRLLVL.

V usage is TRBV5-6 and J usage is TRBJ2-3; 9 bases match TRBD2. The J segment lost 4 bases and the V segment lost 0 bases, leaving 12 bases of the junction unmatched. This CDR3 has 18 residues. From germline, CDR1 is SGHDT and CDR2 YYEEEE. The CDR3 is CASSLVIGAGGGPDTQYF. In DNA form, the CDR3 reads TGTGCCAGCAGCTTGGTAATAGGTGCGGGAGGGGGCCCAGATACGCAGTATTTT. Filled out from reference TRBV5-6 and TRBJ2-3, the complete variable domain reads DAGVTQSPTHLIKTRGQQVTLRCSPKSGHDTVSWYQQALGQGPQFIFQYYEEEERQRGNFPDRFSGHQFPNYSSELNVNALLLGDSALYLCASSLVIGAGGGPDTQYFGPGTRLTVL.

This chain joins TRBV30 and TRBJ1-1; D might be TRBD1 (5 bases). This CDR3 is built from 14 residues. Germline values: CDR1 GTSNPN, CDR2 SVGIG (reference sequence). V was shortened by 2 bases and J by 1 base, with 11 bases between the two germline ends. CDR3 sequence (DNA): TGTGCCTGGAGTAGGGGACTGACGAACACTGAAGCTTTCTTT. Translated: CAWSRGLTNTEAFF.

The chain combines TRBV19 with TRBJ2-2, with D tentatively TRBD1 (6 bases). V was clipped by 4 bases and J by 3 bases, with 9 bases between them. This CDR3 is built from 14 residues. Germline CDR1 and CDR2: LNHDA and SQIVND (reference sequence). Written as DNA, the CDR3 is TGTGCCAGTAGTACCTACAGGGACACCGGGGAGCTGTTTTTT. It is translated as CASSTYRDTGELFF. The complete variable domain, with remaining parts taken from reference TRBV19 and TRBJ2-2, reads DGGITQSPKYLFRKEGQNVTLSCEQNLNHDAMYWYRQDPGQGLRLIYYSQIVNDFQKGDIAEGYSVSREKKESFPLTVTSAQKNPTAFYLCASSTYRDTGELFFGEGSRLTVL.

V usage is TRBV7-8 and J usage is TRBJ2-6; 7 nucleotides match TRBD1. Germline V lookup: CDR1 SGHVS, CDR2 FQNEAQ. CDR3 length: 17 amino acids. V lost 5 bases and J lost 0; bases outside the gene matches: 7. Here the CDR3 DNA reads TGTGCCAGCAGCCTGGGGACAGCCAACTCTGGGGCCAACGTCCTGACTTTC. Amino acid sequence: CASSLGTANSGANVLTF.

The chain recombines TRBV6-1 with TRBJ2-7, with 10 bases fitting TRBD2. This CDR3 is 17 amino acids long. Germline CDR1 MNHNS, CDR2 SASEGT. Losses at the gene ends were 0 bases for V and 2 bases for J; bases not matched to a gene: 7. The chain's CDR3 is CASSEALLGTSAYEQYF. DNA of the CDR3: TGTGCCAGCAGTGAAGCGCTTCTGGGGACTAGCGCCTACGAGCAGTACTTC.

This chain uses TRBV28 with TRBJ1-2, with TRBD1 matching over 9 bases. V dropped 4 bases and J dropped 4; count of bases not matched to a gene: 7. Germline CDR1 reads MDHEN; CDR2 reads SYDVKM. This CDR3 is built from 15 residues. The CDR3 region is CASSSAGTGTYGYTF. CDR3 DNA: TGTGCCAGCAGTTCCGCCGGGACAGGGACCTATGGCTACACCTTC.

The J gene is TRBJ1-2, the V gene TRBV2; no clear D. The CDR3 totals 17 residues. Trimming pared 5 bases from V and 8 bases from J, leaving 27 bases between. Germline V gene data show CDR1 as SNHLY and CDR2 as FYNNEI. In DNA form, the CDR3 reads TGTGCCAGCAGTCCCTCCTTTGACTCCTTCAGGCGAGGGGGCTACACCTTC. The encoded protein is CASSPSFDSFRRGGYTF. The whole variable domain, remainder taken from reference TRBV2 and TRBJ1-2, is EPEVTQTPSHQVTQMGQEVILRCVPISNHLYFYWYRQILGQKVEFLVSFYNNEISEKSEIFDDQFSVERPDGSNFTLKIRSTKLEDSAMYFCASSPSFDSFRRGGYTFGSGTRLTVV.